This TCR beta chain was sequenced during a study of technical replicates of blood from a handful of donors. The CDR3 is 13 residues long. The germline gives CDR1 MNHNS, CDR2 SASEGT. The V end was cut by 7 bases, the J end by 2 bases, with 11 bases between. TCRdb keeps only in-frame clones here, not all; method: immunoSEQ multiplex PCR. The table records approximately 73,000 clones, 80% to 95% of them present only once. The receptor was isolated from a human donor in good health. The sequenced sample consisted of T cells isolated from PBMCs. This chain links TRBV6-1 with TRBJ1-2; D perhaps matches TRBD1 (5 bases). This CDR3 is CASIGQGNYGYTF. The CDR3, as DNA: TGTGCCAGCATTGGCCAGGGAAACTATGGCTACACCTTC.